The T cell receptor (beta chain) described here comes from a study of T cells after yellow fever vaccination. This clonotype has more than one count but fewer than ten. Its specificity is unknown. The CDR3 loop spans 15 amino acids. V trimming: 6 bases; J trimming: 0 bases; junction bases outside the gene matches: 6. In germline, CDR1 is SGHDT, CDR2 YYEEEE. Study outcomes and limitations: Across the CD4 and CD8 compartments, a small share of clonotypes was present in both. Most clones from primary vaccination were detected again post-booster (roughly 95% CD4, about 88% CD8).

UMIs and a universal primer site were added when TCR cDNA was made by 5'RACE template switching. TCRdb recomputed calls from the 5' RACE reads with MiXCR, one row per CDR3 protein. The sample carries about 320,000 distinct CDR3 sequences, roughly an eighth recorded once. The origin of this receptor is a man in his late teens or twenties who received the YFV17D yellow fever vaccine. V gene TRBV5-6 combines with J gene TRBJ2-3; 8 bases agree with TRBD2. Sequenced here: CD4+ T cells sorted from PBMCs, sampled 15 days after the yellow fever booster vaccination. As DNA, the CDR3 is TGTGCCAGCACCGCGGGGGGTTCTAGCACAGATACGCAGTATTTT. Its translation: CASTAGGSSTDTQYF.